Below, 21 T cell receptor beta chains from the same sample are listed, as sequenced in a study of cytomegalovirus exposure and HLA in healthy donors. Vbeta (60) and Jbeta (13) primers were used in the PCR. The method was immunoSEQ multiplex PCR; TCRdb's version includes in-frame clones alone and lacks a portion of them. Found here are 200,000 or so clones, roughly 83% of them singletons; the top ten hold 0.25% to 0.3%. The sequenced material came from PBMCs. The receptors shown here come from a boy aged 5-17 years in good health and CMV-seronegative.

Regarding this clone: No conserved phenylalanine or tryptophan ends this CDR3, so it is likely a read error. The gene calls are TRBV10-1 and TRBJ2-7; 9 bases align to TRBD1. Looked up from germline, CDR1 is WNHNN and CDR2 is SYGVQD (reference sequence). Trimming cost V 2 bases and J 5 bases; bases outside gene matches: 4. This CDR3 spans 14 amino acids. CDR3 sequence (DNA): TGCGCCAGCAGTGAGAACAGGGGGCCGGACGAGCAGTACCTC. It yields the protein CASSENRGPDEQYL.

This chain uses TRBV19 with TRBJ1-2, with 8 nucleotides matching TRBD1. CDR3 length equals 14 residues. With 10 bases clipped from V and 4 bases from J, the junction kept 11 bases outside the gene matches. In germline, CDR1 is LNHDA, CDR2 SQIVND (reference sequence). The CDR3 spells CATGDRGEGYGYTF. The CDR3 DNA is TGTGCCACTGGAGACAGGGGTGAGGGCTATGGCTACACCTTC.

The chain couples TRBV4-3 to TRBJ2-7; D may be TRBD2 (5 bases). The CDR3 totals 17 residues. Looked up from germline, CDR1 is LGHNA and CDR2 is YSLEER. V was trimmed by 4 bases and J by 1 base, leaving 20 bases between them. The CDR3 DNA sequence: TGCGCCAGCAGCCCCGAAATAAGCGGTTTCCGGTCCTACGAGCAGTACTTC. This codes for CASSPEISGFRSYEQYF.

The chain employs TRBV7-2 and TRBJ2-7; the match to TRBD1 covers 7 bases. J was trimmed by 4 bases and V by 2 bases; bases with no gene match: 8. CDR1 SGHTA and CDR2 FQGNSA come from the germline V gene. The CDR3 has 15 amino acids. This CDR3 reads CASSLIGTDRYEQYF. In DNA, the CDR3 is TGTGCCAGCAGCTTAATTGGGACAGACCGATACGAGCAGTACTTC.

The table lists this clone with a count of one. This rearrangement joins TRBV6-1 to TRBJ1-1; D is ambiguous. The germline V gene encodes CDR1 MNHNS and CDR2 SASEGT. V dropped 4 bases and J dropped 1 base, with 10 bases sitting between them. This CDR3 comprises 14 residues. CDR3 residues: CASSVGKENTEAFF. DNA of the CDR3: TGTGCCAGCAGTGTCGGGAAAGAGAACACTGAAGCTTTCTTT.

This chain connects TRBV7-3 to TRBJ2-3, with TRBD2 matching 14 bases. The germline CDR1 and CDR2 sequences are SGHTA and FQGTGA. The length of the CDR3 is 15 residues. The V and J ends lost 5 bases and 6 bases, in that order; junction bases with no gene match: 4. This CDR3 reads CASSKTSGRADTQYF. Written as DNA, the CDR3 is TGTGCCAGCAGCAAGACTAGCGGGAGGGCGGATACGCAGTATTTT. Full variable domain (rest looked up from reference TRBV7-3 and TRBJ2-3): GAGVSQTPSNKVTEKGKYVELRCDPISGHTALYWYRQSLGQGPEFLIYFQGTGAADDSGLPNDRFFAVRPEGSVSTLKIQRTERGDSAVYLCASSKTSGRADTQYFGPGTRLTVL.

J is TRBJ2-2 and V is TRBV5-1; 7 nucleotides agree with TRBD2. J lost 4 bases, V lost 0 bases, and 0 bases had no gene match. Germline V gene lookup returns CDR1 SGHRS and CDR2 YFSETQ. This CDR3 spans 14 amino acids. This CDR3 reads CASSLGGGTGELFF. In DNA form, the CDR3 reads TGCGCCAGCAGCTTGGGCGGGGGCACCGGGGAGCTGTTTTTT.

V is TRBV2 and J is TRBJ2-1, with 7 bases fitting TRBD2. V dropped 0 bases and J dropped 9; count of bases not matched to a gene: 14. The CDR3 is 17 amino acids. CDR1 SNHLY and CDR2 FYNNEI come from the germline V gene. The CDR3 coding sequence is TGTGCCAGCAGTGAAGCCTATCTTAGCGGCCGCGGGAGTGAGCAGTTCTTC. Its translation is CASSEAYLSGRGSEQFF.

This clone was seen only a few times. Here the CDR3 DNA reads TGTGCCAGCAGGGGCAGCTTGAACACTGAAGCTTTCTTT. It specifies CASRGSLNTEAFF. The rearrangement uses TRBV2 and TRBJ1-1; D remains ambiguous. Germline V lookup: CDR1 SNHLY, CDR2 FYNNEI. The length of the CDR3 is 13 residues. Deletions cut 6 bases from V and 0 bases from J, with 8 bases between. Full variable domain (missing parts from reference TRBV2 and TRBJ1-1): EPEVTQTPSHQVTQMGQEVILRCVPISNHLYFYWYRQILGQKVEFLVSFYNNEISEKSEIFDDQFSVERPDGSNFTLKIRSTKLEDSAMYFCASRGSLNTEAFFGQGTRLTVV.

In its sample, this clone was seen once. V is TRBV30 and J is TRBJ2-7, with a tentative D call TRBD1 (6 bases). Germline V gives CDR1 GTSNPN, CDR2 SVGIG (reference sequence). V lost 3 bases and J lost 2, with 8 bases in between. There are 12 residues in the CDR3. CDR3 sequence (DNA): TGTGCCTGGAGAAGGACAGCCTACGAGCAGTACTTC. This sequence encodes CAWRRTAYEQYF.

This clone is a singleton in its sample. The chain recombines TRBV5-1 with TRBJ1-6; TRBD1 matches at 8 bases. The J segment lost 5 bases and the V segment lost 8 bases, leaving 6 bases of the junction unmatched. The CDR3 consists of 14 residues. In germline, CDR1 is SGHRS, CDR2 YFSETQ. The CDR3 DNA follows: TGCGCCAGTAAGGAGACAGGGGATAATTCACCCCTCCACTTT. It translates to CASKETGDNSPLHF.

The chain carries TRBV2 and TRBJ2-7; D gene ambiguous. From germline, CDR1 is SNHLY and CDR2 FYNNEI. The CDR3 is 13 residues long. V lost 6 bases and J lost 6, with 15 bases in between. Here the CDR3 reads CASRTVPPPEQYF. The CDR3, as DNA: TGTGCCAGCAGAACAGTGCCCCCTCCCGAGCAGTACTTC.

The rearrangement uses TRBV4-1 and TRBJ2-7; possible D gene TRBD2, 5 bases. The germline V and J ends were trimmed by 3 bases and 1 base, with 16 bases remaining between them. Germline CDR1 and CDR2: MGHRA and YSYEKL. The CDR3 is made up of 16 amino acids. CDR3 protein: CASSQDLNRGSYEQYF. DNA of the CDR3: TGCGCCAGCAGCCAGGATCTCAACCGAGGGTCCTACGAGCAGTACTTC.

The gene calls are TRBV2 and TRBJ1-1, with D unresolved. Trimming took off 8 bases at V and 1 base at J, with 14 bases between the two ends. This CDR3 is 14 amino acids long. Germline V gene sequence: CDR1 SNHLY, CDR2 FYNNEI. CDR3 bases: TGTGCCAGCTATGAATGGGGAGGGAACACTGAAGCTTTCTTT. It encodes CASYEWGGNTEAFF.

The chain employs TRBV2 and TRBJ1-2; the D gene is possibly TRBD1 (6 bases). CDR3 length: 12 amino acids. Germline CDR1 and CDR2: SNHLY and FYNNEI. V lost 11 bases and J lost 5, with 15 bases in between. CDR3 sequence reads: CARRDTVYGYTF. The CDR3 bases are TGTGCCCGACGGGACACTGTATATGGCTACACCTTC.

On this clone itself: The same CDR3 also results from other DNA sequences found in this sample. This rearrangement joins TRBV7-9 to TRBJ1-4, with 9 bases that match TRBD1. Germline loops: CDR1 SEHNR, CDR2 FQNEAQ (reference sequence). The V gene end was trimmed by 3 bases and the J gene end by 8 bases; junction bases not matched to a gene: 19. CDR3 size: 19 residues. The CDR3 is CASSLGPKAGQGVEEKLFF. The CDR3 DNA follows: TGTGCCAGCAGCTTGGGACCCAAGGCGGGACAGGGCGTGGAAGAAAAACTGTTTTTT.

This clone was detected once. The chain carries TRBV5-1 and TRBJ2-5; the D gene is possibly TRBD1 (6 bases). V was pared by 3 bases and J by 3 bases, with 15 bases between. CDR1 is SGHRS, CDR2 YFSETQ, per germline. This CDR3 spans 15 amino acids. DNA for the CDR3: TGCGCCAGCAGCTCCTCCGGGACACATAAAGAGACCCAGTACTTC. Its protein is CASSSSGTHKETQYF.

J is TRBJ2-5 and V is TRBV15; 8 bases line up with TRBD2. The better agreement between TRBJ2-7 and the DNA end casts doubt on the J call. Germline CDR1 is LNHNV and CDR2 is YYDKDF (reference sequence). CDR3 length: 15 residues. This chain's CDR3 is CATSRGRGGTYEQYF. For the CDR3, the DNA is TGTGCCACCAGCAGAGGGCGCGGGGGGACCTACGAGCAGTACTTC.

The chain joins TRBV10-3 to TRBJ2-3; D might be TRBD2 (5 bases). The germline V gene encodes CDR1 ENHRY and CDR2 SYGVKD. The CDR3 runs to 11 residues. Trimming removed 5 bases at V and 6 bases at J, with 6 bases between. The chain's CDR3 is CAISTRDTQYF. CDR3 coding DNA: TGTGCCATCAGTACTAGGGATACGCAGTATTTT.

J is TRBJ2-2 and V is TRBV5-6, with D maybe TRBD2 (6 bases). The germline gives CDR1 SGHDT, CDR2 YYEEEE. The V gene lost 0 bases and the J gene lost 0 bases, with 9 bases spanning the gap. The CDR3 consists of 16 residues. The CDR3 sequence is CASSLGGAPNTGELFF. As DNA, the CDR3 is TGTGCCAGCAGCTTGGGCGGGGCGCCGAACACCGGGGAGCTGTTTTTT.

This chain connects TRBV27 to TRBJ1-2, with 8 bases aligning to TRBD1. The CDR3 spans 16 residues. Germline V gene sequence: CDR1 MNHEY, CDR2 SMNVEV (reference sequence). Germline trimming cut 5 bases from V and 4 bases from J; bases unmatched to any gene: 12. The CDR3 loop reads CASSPRTGFLGYGYTF. CDR3 nucleotides: TGTGCCAGCAGTCCCAGGACAGGGTTTTTGGGCTATGGCTACACCTTC.